This is a list of T cell receptor beta chains from one sample in a study of blood T cell repertoires in COVID-19. Here immunoSEQ multiplex PCR was the method, and the copy in TCRdb shows in-frame clones only, minus some. The sample lists about 52,000 clones, around 91% occurring once. What was sequenced was peripheral blood. Source of these receptors: a human donor in a cohort sampled during active COVID-19. Each CDR3 is given with its conserved first and last residue. D genes are given only for firm matches. Clone size is given for some rows only: seen once, a few or many times, or a class if the clone is expanded.

J gene	V gene	D gene	clone size	CDR3 DNA	CDR3 protein
TRBJ2-7	TRBV5-6	TRBD2	NA	TGTGCCAGCAGCACATATAGCGGGAGGGCCTACGAGCAGTACTTC	CASSTYSGRAYEQYF
TRBJ2-3	TRBV24-1	NA	NA	TGTGCCACCAGTGTCCCCAGGGAGGCTGGAGATACGCAGTATTTT	CATSVPREAGDTQYF
TRBJ1-2	TRBV30	NA	NA	TGTGCCTGGCGATCAGCGGGCAACTATGGCTACACCTTC	CAWRSAGNYGYTF
TRBJ1-2	TRBV18	NA	NA	TGTGCCAGCTCACCACGAGCGGCTAACTATGGCTACACCTTC	CASSPRAANYGYTF
TRBJ2-7	TRBV2	TRBD2	NA	TGTGCCAGCAGATCTGCTAGCGGAGGAAACTATGAGCAGTACTTC	CASRSASGGNYEQYF
TRBJ1-1	TRBV28	NA	NA	TGTGCCAGCAGTGACCAGGGAAGTACTGAAGCTTTCTTT	CASSDQGSTEAFF
TRBJ2-1	TRBV5-1	NA	NA	TGCGCCAGCAGCTTGGTAGAGCGGAGCTCCTACAATGAGCAGTTCTTC	CASSLVERSSYNEQFF
TRBJ2-7	TRBV6-6	NA	NA	TGTGCCAGCAGTTACTCCGAACTAGTGCTCTCCTACGAGCAGTACTTC	CASSYSELVLSYEQYF
TRBJ2-7	TRBV11-2	TRBD1	NA	TGTGCCAGCAGCCCGAGACAGGGTGTTCACTTC	CASSPRQGVHF
TRBJ2-1	TRBV7-3	NA	NA	TGTGCCAGCAGCTCAACAGCAGGTGAGCAGTTCTTC	CASSSTAGEQFF
TRBJ2-7	TRBV6-6	TRBD2	NA	TGTGCCAGCAGCAGGACTAGCGGGATTTACGAGCAGTACTTC	CASSRTSGIYEQYF
TRBJ2-5	TRBV23-1	TRBD2	NA	TGCGCCAGCATGAGGCCTAGCGGGAGGGTGAGGCGCGAGACCCAGTACTTC	CASMRPSGRVRRETQYF
TRBJ2-7	TRBV5-6	NA	NA	TGTGCCAGCAGCTTGGGACTCGATACCTACGAGCAGTACTTC	CASSLGLDTYEQYF
TRBJ1-2	TRBV27	TRBD1	NA	TGTGCCAGCAGTTTGCGACAGGGTTATGGCTACACCTTC	CASSLRQGYGYTF
TRBJ2-2	TRBV27	NA	NA	TGTGCCAGCAGTCCGTACACCGGGGAGCTGTTTTTT	CASSPYTGELFF
TRBJ2-2	TRBV3-1/TRBV3-2	NA	NA	TGTGCCAGCAGCCCTAGGACAGCGAACACCGGGGAGCTGTTTTTT	CASSPRTANTGELFF
TRBJ2-6	TRBV5-1	TRBD1	NA	TGCGCCAGCAGCCCCGGGACAGGATACTCTGGGGCCAACGTCCTGACTTTC	CASSPGTGYSGANVLTF
TRBJ2-5	TRBV6-5	NA	NA	TGTGCCAGCAGTTACTCACAGAAAGAGACCCAGTACTTC	CASSYSQKETQYF
TRBJ2-2	TRBV11-2	TRBD1	NA	TGTGCCAGCAGCTCCCTGGACAGGGGGCGGGGTAAGACCGGGGAGCTGTTTTTT	CASSSLDRGRGKTGELFF
TRBJ2-1	TRBV28	NA	NA	TGTGCCAGCAGTTCGGTCCATACCTACAATGAGCAGTTCTTC	CASSSVHTYNEQFF
TRBJ2-7	TRBV28	NA	NA	TGTGCCAGCAGATTACAGGGAAGCTCCTACGAGCAGTACTTC	CASRLQGSSYEQYF
TRBJ2-4	TRBV6-5	TRBD1	once	TGTGCCAGCAGTCCGGGACAGGTAAACATTCAGTACTTC	CASSPGQVNIQYF
TRBJ1-2	TRBV28	TRBD1	NA	TGTGCCAGCAGTAGGGGACAGGGTTATGGCTACACCTTC	CASSRGQGYGYTF